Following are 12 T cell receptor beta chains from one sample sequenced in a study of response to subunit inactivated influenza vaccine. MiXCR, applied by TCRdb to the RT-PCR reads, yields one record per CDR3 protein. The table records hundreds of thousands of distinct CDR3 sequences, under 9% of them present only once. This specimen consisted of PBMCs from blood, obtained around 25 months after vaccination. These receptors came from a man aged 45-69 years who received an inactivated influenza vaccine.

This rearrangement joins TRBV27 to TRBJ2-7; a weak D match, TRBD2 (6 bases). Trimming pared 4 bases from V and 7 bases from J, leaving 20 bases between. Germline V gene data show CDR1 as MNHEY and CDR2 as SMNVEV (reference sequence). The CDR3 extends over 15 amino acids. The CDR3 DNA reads TGTGCCAGCAGTTCGAGGCGGGACTGGCGGGCGGAGCAGTACTTC. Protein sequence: CASSSRRDWRAEQYF.

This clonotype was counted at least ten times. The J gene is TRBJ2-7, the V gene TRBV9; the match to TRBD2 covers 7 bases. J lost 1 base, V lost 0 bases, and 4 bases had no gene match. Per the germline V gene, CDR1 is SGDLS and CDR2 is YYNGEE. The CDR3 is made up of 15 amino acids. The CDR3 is CASSVAASGSYEQYF. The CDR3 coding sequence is TGTGCCAGCAGCGTAGCTGCTAGCGGTTCCTACGAGCAGTACTTC.

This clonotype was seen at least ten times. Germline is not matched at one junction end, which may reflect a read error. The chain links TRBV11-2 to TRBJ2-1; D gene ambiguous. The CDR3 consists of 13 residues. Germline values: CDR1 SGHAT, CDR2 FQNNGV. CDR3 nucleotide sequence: TGTGCCAGCAGTTTAGGCGGCCCCAATGAGCAGTTCTTC. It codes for CASSLGGPNEQFF. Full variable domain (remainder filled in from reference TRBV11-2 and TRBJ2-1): EAGVAQSPRYKIIEKRQSVAFWCNPISGHATLYWYQQILGQGPKLLIQFQNNGVVDDSQLPKDRFSAERLKGVDSTLKIQPAKLEDSAVYLCASSLGGPNEQFFGPGTRLTVL.

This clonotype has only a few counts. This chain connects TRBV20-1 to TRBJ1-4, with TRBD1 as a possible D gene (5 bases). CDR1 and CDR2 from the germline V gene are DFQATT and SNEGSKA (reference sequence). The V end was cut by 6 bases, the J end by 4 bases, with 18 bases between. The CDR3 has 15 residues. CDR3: CSAHRRQGNNEKLFF. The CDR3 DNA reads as TGCAGTGCCCACAGGAGGCAGGGTAATAATGAAAAACTGTTTTTT.

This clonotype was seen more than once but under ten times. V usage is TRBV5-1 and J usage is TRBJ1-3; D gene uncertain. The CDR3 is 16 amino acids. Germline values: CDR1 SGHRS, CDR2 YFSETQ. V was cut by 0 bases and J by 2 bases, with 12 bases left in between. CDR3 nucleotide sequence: TGCGCCAGCAGCTTGGGATTGCGAGAACCTGGAAACACCATATATTTT. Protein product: CASSLGLREPGNTIYF.

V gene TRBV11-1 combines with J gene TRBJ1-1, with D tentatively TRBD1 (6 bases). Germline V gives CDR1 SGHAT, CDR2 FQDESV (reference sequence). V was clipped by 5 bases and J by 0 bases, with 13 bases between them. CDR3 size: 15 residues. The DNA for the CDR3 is TGTGCCAGCAGCCCGCAGGGGAACTTGAACACTGAAGCTTTCTTT. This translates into CASSPQGNLNTEAFF.

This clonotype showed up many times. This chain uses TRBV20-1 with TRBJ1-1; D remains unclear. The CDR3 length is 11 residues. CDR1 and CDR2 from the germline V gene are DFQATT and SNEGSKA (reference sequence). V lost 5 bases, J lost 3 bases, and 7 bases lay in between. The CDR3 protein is CSAVPHTEAFF. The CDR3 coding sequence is TGCAGTGCTGTACCCCACACTGAAGCTTTCTTT.

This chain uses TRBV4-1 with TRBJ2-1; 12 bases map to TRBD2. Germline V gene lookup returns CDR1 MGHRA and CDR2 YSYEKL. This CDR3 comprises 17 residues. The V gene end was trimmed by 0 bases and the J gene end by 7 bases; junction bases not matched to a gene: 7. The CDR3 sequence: CASSQDSLAGGPNEQFF. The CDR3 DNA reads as TGCGCCAGCAGCCAAGACTCGCTAGCGGGGGGGCCGAATGAGCAGTTCTTC.

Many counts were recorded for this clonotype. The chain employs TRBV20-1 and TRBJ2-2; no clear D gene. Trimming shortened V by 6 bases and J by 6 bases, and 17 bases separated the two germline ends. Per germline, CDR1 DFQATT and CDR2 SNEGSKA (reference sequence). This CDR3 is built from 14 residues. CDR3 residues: CSAVKSAAAGELFF. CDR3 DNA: TGCAGTGCCGTGAAGTCGGCCGCGGCCGGGGAGCTGTTTTTT.

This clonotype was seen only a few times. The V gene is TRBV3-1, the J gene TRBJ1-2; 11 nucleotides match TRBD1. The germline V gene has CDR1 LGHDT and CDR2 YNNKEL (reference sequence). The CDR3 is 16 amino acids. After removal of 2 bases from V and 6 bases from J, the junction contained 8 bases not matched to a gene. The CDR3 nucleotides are TGTGCCAGCAGCCAACCAAGGACAGGGGGCAATCATGGCTACACCTTC. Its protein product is CASSQPRTGGNHGYTF.

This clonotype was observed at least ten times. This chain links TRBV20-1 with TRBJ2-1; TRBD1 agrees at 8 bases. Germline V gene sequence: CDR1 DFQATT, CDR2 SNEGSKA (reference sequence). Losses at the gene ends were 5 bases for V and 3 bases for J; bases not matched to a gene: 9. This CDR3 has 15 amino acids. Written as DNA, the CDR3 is TGCAGTGCTGTCACCGGGACAGGCAACTACAATGAGCAGTTCTTC. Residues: CSAVTGTGNYNEQFF.

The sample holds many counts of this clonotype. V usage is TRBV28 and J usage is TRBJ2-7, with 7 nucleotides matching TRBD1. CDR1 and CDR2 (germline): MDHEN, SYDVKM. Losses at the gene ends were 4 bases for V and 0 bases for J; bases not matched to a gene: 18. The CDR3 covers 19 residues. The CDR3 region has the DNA TGTGCCAGCAGTTCCCTCCTAGGGACAGTTGATACGAGCTCCTACGAGCAGTACTTC. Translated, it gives CASSSLLGTVDTSSYEQYF.